A single sample is the source of the 9 T cell receptor beta chains below, sequenced in a study of T cell responses to AZD1222 COVID-19 vaccine (dated by TCRdb to the early 2020s). The library was made by the immunoSEQ multiplex PCR assay. The immuneACCESS repertoire file appears here via TCRdb, limited to in-frame rearrangements. These files lack a portion of the clones; in checked studies, under half of the deficit traces to unresolved V genes, and the cause of the others is not known. In all, the sample holds 89,000 or so clones, and 85% to 90% of those were seen once. In total, the top ten clones hold 5.6% of the sample. The sample's time point label, decoded: about 28 days (+/-7) after the second vaccine dose. The sequenced sample was peripheral blood, obtained 28 days after the second AZD1222 dose. The receptors derive from an adult who received the AZD1222 COVID-19 vaccine.

The chain is built from TRBV30 and TRBJ2-7; D possibly matches TRBD1 or TRBD2 (6 bases each). Per germline, CDR1 GTSNPN and CDR2 SVGIG (reference sequence). V was clipped by 0 bases and J by 13 bases, with 19 bases between them. This CDR3 comprises 13 residues. CDR3 residues: CAWSVLRGPMIYF. CDR3 nucleotides: TGTGCCTGGAGTGTACTACGGGGGCCCATGATTTACTTC.

The V call is TRBV19, the J call TRBJ2-3, with 13 bases aligning to TRBD2. Per the germline V gene, CDR1 is LNHDA and CDR2 is SQIVND (reference sequence). V lost 5 bases, J lost 2 bases, and 10 bases stayed unmatched. The CDR3 contains 18 residues. The CDR3 region has the DNA TGTGCCAGTAGTTCCACCGGGACTAGCGGGGACGCCACAGATACGCAGTATTTT. Protein product: CASSSTGTSGDATDTQYF.

This chain links TRBV11-2 with TRBJ1-5; D remains unclear. V was shortened by 5 bases and J by 7 bases, with 12 bases between the two germline ends. The germline CDR1 and CDR2 sequences are SGHAT and FQNNGV. The CDR3 contains 13 residues. CDR3: CASSPNTEQPQHF. The CDR3 region has the DNA TGTGCCAGCAGCCCTAACACGGAACAGCCCCAGCATTTT.

This clone appeared a single time. The rearrangement uses TRBV19 and TRBJ2-7; D perhaps matches TRBD2 (7 bases). Germline V CDR1 and CDR2: LNHDA, SQIVND (reference sequence). The CDR3 has 18 residues. Deletions cut 1 base from V and 1 base from J, with 20 bases between. The chain's CDR3 is CASSIGAFSGGQSYEQYF. In nucleotides, the CDR3 is TGTGCCAGTAGTATAGGCGCCTTCTCGGGGGGACAATCCTACGAGCAGTACTTC. Using reference TRBV19 and TRBJ2-7 for the parts outside the CDR3, the full variable domain is DGGITQSPKYLFRKEGQNVTLSCEQNLNHDAMYWYRQDPGQGLRLIYYSQIVNDFQKGDIAEGYSVSREKKESFPLTVTSAQKNPTAFYLCASSIGAFSGGQSYEQYFGPGTRLTVT.

This chain joins TRBV6-2 or TRBV6-3 and TRBJ1-1; perhaps TRBD1 as D (5 bases). The V gene lost 4 bases and the J gene lost 1 base, with 13 bases spanning the gap. The CDR3 loop spans 15 amino acids. In germline, CDR1 is MNHEY, CDR2 SVGEGT. CDR3 in amino acids: CASSSWGTGNTEAFF. DNA for the CDR3: TGTGCCAGCAGTTCTTGGGGCACAGGGAACACTGAAGCTTTCTTT.

CDR3 region: CASSPQPTGDGEQFF. In nucleotides, the CDR3 is TGTGCCAGCTCTCCCCAGCCGACAGGGGATGGTGAGCAGTTCTTC. The chain is built from TRBV18 and TRBJ2-1, with 8 positions matching TRBD1. V was clipped by 6 bases and J by 9 bases; unmatched bases: 13. The CDR3 totals 15 residues. Germline V gene sequence: CDR1 KGHSH, CDR2 LQKENI.

J is TRBJ2-4 and V is TRBV5-1; D might be TRBD1 or TRBD2, each matching 6 bases. The CDR3 runs 16 residues. V was cut by 0 bases and J by 7 bases, with 17 bases left in between. Germline V lookup: CDR1 SGHRS, CDR2 YFSETQ. CDR3 loop: CASSLEALRGQNIQYF. CDR3 in DNA: TGCGCCAGCAGCTTGGAGGCCCTTCGGGGGCAGAACATTCAGTACTTC.

This clone was seen more than once but under ten times. The chain has TRBV7-9 and TRBJ1-4; D gene uncertain. Germline V gene data show CDR1 as SEHNR and CDR2 as FQNEAQ (reference sequence). This CDR3 comprises 12 residues. With 5 bases removed from V and 6 bases from J, the gap between germline ends came to 7 bases. Written as DNA, the CDR3 is TGTGCCAGCAGCCAAGTGGATGAAAAACTGTTTTTT. It encodes CASSQVDEKLFF.

The chain has TRBV6-4 and TRBJ1-1; weak D call: TRBD1 (6 bases). CDR1 is MRHNA, CDR2 SNTAGT, per germline. There are 13 residues in the CDR3. The V gene lost 4 bases and the J gene lost 5 bases, with 11 bases spanning the gap. The CDR3 protein is CASSVTRGTEAFF. Written as DNA, the CDR3 is TGTGCCAGCAGTGTGACCAGGGGAACTGAAGCTTTCTTT.